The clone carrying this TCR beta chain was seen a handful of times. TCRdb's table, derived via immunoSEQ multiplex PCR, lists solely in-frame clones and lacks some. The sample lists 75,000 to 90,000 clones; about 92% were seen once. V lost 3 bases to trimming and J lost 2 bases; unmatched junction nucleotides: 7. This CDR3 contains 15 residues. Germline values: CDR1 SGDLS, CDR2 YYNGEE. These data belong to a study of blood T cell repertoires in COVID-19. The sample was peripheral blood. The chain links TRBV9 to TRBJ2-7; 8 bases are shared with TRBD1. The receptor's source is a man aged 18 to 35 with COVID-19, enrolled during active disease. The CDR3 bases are TGTGCCAGCAGCGAGGGGACAGGCCAAACCTACGAGCAGTACTTC. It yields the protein CASSEGTGQTYEQYF. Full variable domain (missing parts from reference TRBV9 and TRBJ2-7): DSGVTQTPKHLITATGQRVTLRCSPRSGDLSVYWYQQSLDQGLQFLIQYYNGEERAKGNILERFSAQQFPDLHSELNLSSLELGDSALYFCASSEGTGQTYEQYFGPGTRLTVT.